This is a list of T cell receptor beta chains from one sample in a study of blood T cell repertoires in COVID-19. Using immunoSEQ multiplex PCR, the repertoire was profiled, and TCRdb retains in-frame clones only, with some absent. Among about 69,000 clones listed, nearly 80% were seen once. Specimen: peripheral blood. These receptor sequences come from a human donor in a cohort sampled during active COVID-19. CDR3s include the opening cysteine and the closing phenylalanine or tryptophan. The D gene is left open where the match is weak. Rows give clone size only sometimes, using once, few, many, or a class for an expanded clone.

J: TRBJ2-5; D: TRBD1; V: TRBV2; size: .; DNA: TGTGCCAGCAGGGACAGGGGGCAAGAGACCCAGTACTTC; CDR3: CASRDRGQETQYF
J: TRBJ2-3; D: .; V: TRBV18; size: .; DNA: TGTGCCAGCTCACCCCTAGGAAGGAGCACAGATACGCAGTATTTT; CDR3: CASSPLGRSTDTQYF
J: TRBJ2-5; D: .; V: TRBV11-2; size: .; DNA: TGTGCCAGCAGCTTCAGACATACGTACCAAGAGACCCAGTACTTC; CDR3: CASSFRHTYQETQYF
J: TRBJ1-5; D: .; V: TRBV5-1; size: once; DNA: TGCGCCAGCAGCTTGTCTGAGAATCAGCCCCAGCATTTT; CDR3: CASSLSENQPQHF
J: TRBJ2-2; D: .; V: TRBV5-1; size: .; DNA: TGCGCCAGCAGTGGGCAGTCGAACACCGGGGAGCTGTTTTTT; CDR3: CASSGQSNTGELFF
J: TRBJ2-3; D: .; V: TRBV28; size: .; DNA: TGTGCCAGCCGGGACACCGGCACAGATACGCAGTATTTT; CDR3: CASRDTGTDTQYF
J: TRBJ1-1; D: .; V: TRBV3-1/TRBV3-2; size: .; DNA: TGTGCCAGCAGCCAGTATCCTCGGAGGGCGGGGAACACTGAAGCTTTCTTT; CDR3: CASSQYPRRAGNTEAFF
J: TRBJ1-4; D: .; V: TRBV28; size: .; DNA: TGTGCCAGCAGTTTACTCGAGACAGACGCAACTAATGAAAAACTGTTTTTT; CDR3: CASSLLETDATNEKLFF
J: TRBJ2-1; D: .; V: TRBV11-3; size: few; DNA: TGTGCCAGCAGCTTCTCAGGGGGGCTCAATGAGCAGTTCTTC; CDR3: CASSFSGGLNEQFF
J: TRBJ2-1; D: .; V: TRBV12-3/TRBV12-4; size: .; DNA: TGTGCCAGCAGCCTAGGGGGTTGGAATGAGCAGTTCTTC; CDR3: CASSLGGWNEQFF
J: TRBJ2-2; D: .; V: TRBV5-1; size: .; DNA: TGCGCCAGCAGCTTGGAGCCGGGGAGCACCGGGGAGCTGTTTTTT; CDR3: CASSLEPGSTGELFF
J: TRBJ2-7; D: TRBD2; V: TRBV5-1; size: .; DNA: TGCGCCAGCAGCTTCGGGGACTATGGCTACGAGCAGTACTTC; CDR3: CASSFGDYGYEQYF
J: TRBJ2-1; D: .; V: TRBV15; size: .; DNA: TGTGCCACCAGCAGAGAAGCCCAGGGAAATGAGCAGTTCTTC; CDR3: CATSREAQGNEQFF
J: TRBJ2-2; D: .; V: TRBV7-7; size: .; DNA: TGTGCTAGCAGCCTTACCCCGGGTCCCACCGGGGAGCTGTTTTTT; CDR3: CASSLTPGPTGELFF
J: TRBJ1-3; D: .; V: TRBV5-4; size: .; DNA: TGTGCCAGCAGCAAAACCGCGGAGCCTGGAAACACCATATATTTT; CDR3: CASSKTAEPGNTIYF
J: TRBJ2-5; D: TRBD2; V: TRBV5-4; size: .; DNA: TGTGCCAGCCATAGGGAGGGCCCGGCGGAGACCCAGTACTTC; CDR3: CASHREGPAETQYF
J: TRBJ1-1; D: .; V: TRBV6-5; size: .; DNA: TGTGCCAGCAGTTACGACAGAGTAAACACTGAAGCTTTCTTT; CDR3: CASSYDRVNTEAFF
J: TRBJ1-5; D: .; V: TRBV12-3/TRBV12-4; size: .; DNA: TGTGCCAGCAGCCGGGACATGGGCGGAGCCCAGCATTTT; CDR3: CASSRDMGGAQHF
J: TRBJ2-2; D: TRBD2; V: TRBV5-4; size: .; DNA: TGTGCCAGCAGCTCTTCCGGGACTAGAAGCACCGGGGAGCTGTTTTTT; CDR3: CASSSSGTRSTGELFF
J: TRBJ2-3; D: TRBD2; V: TRBV3-1/TRBV3-2; size: .; DNA: TGTGCCAGCACCCCGGGGGGGCCAGGCACAGATACGCAGTATTTT; CDR3: CASTPGGPGTDTQYF
J: TRBJ2-7; D: TRBD1; V: TRBV2; size: .; DNA: TGTGCCAGCAAACGGGACAGGGGGAAGAACTACGAGCAGTACTTC; CDR3: CASKRDRGKNYEQYF
J: TRBJ2-7; D: .; V: TRBV19; size: .; DNA: TGTGCCAGTAGACCAGGCCCCCAGAGCTCCTACGAGCAGTACTTC; CDR3: CASRPGPQSSYEQYF
J: TRBJ2-7; D: .; V: TRBV19; size: .; DNA: TGTGCCAGTAGTATCCAGGGTGACAACTCCTACGAGCAGTACTTC; CDR3: CASSIQGDNSYEQYF
J: TRBJ2-7; D: TRBD1; V: TRBV11-3; size: .; DNA: TGTGCCAGCAGCTTAGCTGGACAGGACTACGAGCAGTACTTC; CDR3: CASSLAGQDYEQYF
J: TRBJ1-4; D: .; V: TRBV28; size: .; DNA: TGTGCCAGCAGTCCTGCGGGTCGGGCTGAAAAACTGTTTTTT; CDR3: CASSPAGRAEKLFF
J: TRBJ2-1; D: .; V: TRBV29-1; size: .; DNA: TGCAGCGTTGGCCTAAACAATGAGCAGTTCTTC; CDR3: CSVGLNNEQFF
J: TRBJ2-1; D: TRBD2; V: TRBV6-5; size: .; DNA: TGTGCCAGCAGGCTTCCCGGGACTAGTAACAATGAGCAGTTCTTC; CDR3: CASRLPGTSNNEQFF
J: TRBJ1-5; D: TRBD1; V: TRBV2; size: .; DNA: TGTGCCAGCAGGTACAGGGGCGACGGCTTTCAGCCCCAGCATTTT; CDR3: CASRYRGDGFQPQHF
J: TRBJ1-2; D: TRBD1; V: TRBV7-9; size: .; DNA: TGTGCCAGCAGCTTAAGTAGGCCGGGACAGGGGCCGAGCTCCTATGGCTACACCTTC; CDR3: CASSLSRPGQGPSSYGYTF
J: TRBJ1-5; D: TRBD1; V: TRBV6-5; size: few; DNA: TGTGCCAGCACCACTGCGACAGGGGGCAATCAGCCCCAGCATTTT; CDR3: CASTTATGGNQPQHF
J: TRBJ2-5; D: .; V: TRBV3-1/TRBV3-2; size: .; DNA: TGTGCCAGCAGCCAGACAGGCGGAACCCTTCAAGAGACCCAGTACTTC; CDR3: CASSQTGGTLQETQYF
J: TRBJ2-1; D: TRBD2; V: TRBV5-1; size: once; DNA: TGCGCCAGCAGCTTGGGACTAGCGGGAGGGGGTCATGAGCAGTTCTTC; CDR3: CASSLGLAGGGHEQFF
J: TRBJ1-1; D: TRBD1; V: TRBV5-4; size: once; DNA: TGTGCCAGCAGCTTTGGGGACAGGAACACTGAAGCTTTCTTT; CDR3: CASSFGDRNTEAFF
J: TRBJ2-5; D: .; V: TRBV14; size: .; DNA: TGTGCCAGCAGCCAAGGCGTCAGGGAAGGAGAGACCCAGTACTTC; CDR3: CASSQGVREGETQYF
J: TRBJ1-1; D: .; V: TRBV19; size: .; DNA: TGTGCCAGTAGTATTCAGCGGGCAGGGTTGAACACTGAAGCTTTCTTT; CDR3: CASSIQRAGLNTEAFF
J: TRBJ2-1; D: .; V: TRBV10-3; size: .; DNA: TGTGCCATCAGTGAGTTATCAGAAGACAATGAGCAGTTCTTC; CDR3: CAISELSEDNEQFF
J: TRBJ1-2; D: TRBD1; V: TRBV5-1; size: .; DNA: TGCGCCAGCAGCTTGTATGGGACAGGGGCACTGGACTACACCTTC; CDR3: CASSLYGTGALDYTF
J: TRBJ2-3; D: .; V: TRBV6-6; size: .; DNA: TGTGCCAGCATCCCCGCTGGAGGGGGCACAGATACGCAGTATTTT; CDR3: CASIPAGGGTDTQYF
J: TRBJ1-2; D: TRBD1; V: TRBV5-4; size: .; DNA: TGTGCCAGCAGCACCGGACAGGGCAACTATGGCTACACCTTC; CDR3: CASSTGQGNYGYTF
J: TRBJ2-2; D: TRBD2; V: TRBV19; size: .; DNA: TGTGCCAGTAGTACCCCGGGAGGGAGTGCCACCGGGGAGCTGTTTTTT; CDR3: CASSTPGGSATGELFF
J: TRBJ2-7; D: TRBD1; V: TRBV12-3/TRBV12-4; size: once; DNA: TGTGCCAGCGGACAGGGGAGCAGCGAGCAGTACTTC; CDR3: CASGQGSSEQYF
J: TRBJ1-2; D: .; V: TRBV10-3; size: .; DNA: TGTGCCATCAGTCCCGACAGCGTCTATGGCTACACCTTC; CDR3: CAISPDSVYGYTF
J: TRBJ1-6; D: .; V: TRBV6-5; size: .; DNA: TGTGCCAGCAGTTACGGGCTGGGCAGTTCCAATTCACCCCTCCACTTT; CDR3: CASSYGLGSSNSPLHF
J: TRBJ1-2; D: TRBD1; V: TRBV28; size: .; DNA: TGTGCCAGCAGTTCTCGACAGGGGGCTTGGACTAGTGGCTACACCTTC; CDR3: CASSSRQGAWTSGYTF
J: TRBJ2-7; D: .; V: TRBV6-1; size: .; DNA: TGTGCCAGCAGTGAAAGGGGAGTATGGACTAAGACGGAGCAGTACTTC; CDR3: CASSERGVWTKTEQYF
J: TRBJ1-2; D: .; V: TRBV18; size: .; DNA: TGTGCCAGCTCACCGGGCCCGGAGCGGCGGGTTGGCTACACCTTC; CDR3: CASSPGPERRVGYTF
J: TRBJ1-1; D: .; V: TRBV14; size: .; DNA: TGTGCCAGCAGCCCCCGGGGAGCGCTCTCGGATACTGAAGCTTTCTTT; CDR3: CASSPRGALSDTEAFF
J: TRBJ2-7; D: TRBD2; V: TRBV4-1; size: .; DNA: TGTGCTAGCGGGAGAGGGGACTACGGGGAGCAGTACTTC; CDR3: CASGRGDYGEQYF
J: TRBJ2-5; D: TRBD1; V: TRBV10-3; size: .; DNA: TGTGCCATCAACGAACAGGGGGCTGGGGAGACCCAGTACTTC; CDR3: CAINEQGAGETQYF
J: TRBJ1-2; D: .; V: TRBV10-3; size: few; DNA: TGTGCCATCAGTGAGTCGACTCTTAACTATGGCTACACCTTC; CDR3: CAISESTLNYGYTF
J: TRBJ2-2; D: TRBD2; V: TRBV3-1/TRBV3-2; size: .; DNA: TGTGCCAGCAGCGCACGCCGGGAGGTCGGGGAGCTGTTTTTT; CDR3: CASSARREVGELFF
J: TRBJ2-2; D: TRBD2; V: TRBV3-1/TRBV3-2; size: once; DNA: TGTGCCAGCAGCCGCCCTGGGGTAGCGGGAGGAAAGGCAGGAGGAGGGGAGCTGTTTTTT; CDR3: CASSRPGVAGGKAGGGELFF
J: TRBJ2-2; D: TRBD1; V: TRBV18; size: once; DNA: TGTGCCAGCTCAGATCAGGGGGACACCGGGGAGCTGTTTTTT; CDR3: CASSDQGDTGELFF
J: TRBJ1-2; D: .; V: TRBV28; size: .; DNA: TGTGCCAGCACTCGGGTCGACGGGGGCTACACCTTC; CDR3: CASTRVDGGYTF